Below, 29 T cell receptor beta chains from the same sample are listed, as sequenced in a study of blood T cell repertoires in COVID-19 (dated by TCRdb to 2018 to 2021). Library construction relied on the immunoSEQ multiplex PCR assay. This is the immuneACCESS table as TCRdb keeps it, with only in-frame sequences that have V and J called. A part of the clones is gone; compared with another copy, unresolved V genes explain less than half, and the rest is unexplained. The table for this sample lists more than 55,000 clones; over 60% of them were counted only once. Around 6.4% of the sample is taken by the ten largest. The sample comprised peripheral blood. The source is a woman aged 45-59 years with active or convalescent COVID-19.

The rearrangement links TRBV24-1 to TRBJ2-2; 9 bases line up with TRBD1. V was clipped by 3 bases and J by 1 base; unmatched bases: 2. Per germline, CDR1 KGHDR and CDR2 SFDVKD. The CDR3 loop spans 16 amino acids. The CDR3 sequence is CATSDRGQGNTGELFF. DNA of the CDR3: TGTGCCACCAGTGATCGGGGACAGGGGAACACCGGGGAGCTGTTTTTT.

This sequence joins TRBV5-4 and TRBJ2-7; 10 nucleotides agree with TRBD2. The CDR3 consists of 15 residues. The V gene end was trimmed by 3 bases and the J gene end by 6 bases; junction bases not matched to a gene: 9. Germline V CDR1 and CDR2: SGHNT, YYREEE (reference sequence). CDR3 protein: CASSSFSSGRGEQYF. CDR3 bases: TGTGCCAGCAGCTCGTTTTCTAGCGGGAGAGGCGAGCAGTACTTC.

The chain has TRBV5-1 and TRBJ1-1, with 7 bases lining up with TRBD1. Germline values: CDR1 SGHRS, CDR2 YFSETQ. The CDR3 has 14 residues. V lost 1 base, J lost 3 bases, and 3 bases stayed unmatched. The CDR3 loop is CASSLKGGDTEAFF. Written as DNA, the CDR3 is TGCGCCAGCAGCTTGAAAGGGGGCGACACTGAAGCTTTCTTT.

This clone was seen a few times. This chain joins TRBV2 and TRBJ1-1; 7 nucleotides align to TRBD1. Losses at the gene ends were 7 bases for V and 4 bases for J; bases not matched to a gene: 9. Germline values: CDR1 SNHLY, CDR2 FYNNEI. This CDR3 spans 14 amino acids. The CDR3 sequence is CASIKTGLGTEAFF. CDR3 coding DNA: TGTGCCAGCATTAAGACAGGGCTGGGCACTGAAGCTTTCTTT.

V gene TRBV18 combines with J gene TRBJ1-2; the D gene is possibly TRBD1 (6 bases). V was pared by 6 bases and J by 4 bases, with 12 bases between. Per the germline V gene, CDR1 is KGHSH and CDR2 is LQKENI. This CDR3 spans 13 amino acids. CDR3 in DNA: TGTGCCAGCTCCCCCGGGACAATCTATGGCTACACCTTC. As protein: CASSPGTIYGYTF. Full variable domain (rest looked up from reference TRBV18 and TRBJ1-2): NAGVMQNPRHLVRRRGQEARLRCSPMKGHSHVYWYRQLPEEGLKFMVYLQKENIIDESGMPKERFSAEFPKEGPSILRIQQVVRGDSAAYFCASSPGTIYGYTFGSGTRLTVV.

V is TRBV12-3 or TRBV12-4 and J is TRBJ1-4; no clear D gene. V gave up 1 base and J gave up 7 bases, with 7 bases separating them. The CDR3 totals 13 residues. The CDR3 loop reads CASSLGGGEKLFF. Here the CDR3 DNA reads TGTGCCAGCAGTTTAGGAGGAGGTGAAAAACTGTTTTTT.

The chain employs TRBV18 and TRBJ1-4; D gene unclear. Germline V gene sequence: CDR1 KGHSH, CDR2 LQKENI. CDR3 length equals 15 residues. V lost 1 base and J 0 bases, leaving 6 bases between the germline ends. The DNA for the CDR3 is TGTGCCAGCTCACCACAACTAACAACTAATGAAAAACTGTTTTTT. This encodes CASSPQLTTNEKLFF. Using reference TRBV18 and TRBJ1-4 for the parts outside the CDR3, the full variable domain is NAGVMQNPRHLVRRRGQEARLRCSPMKGHSHVYWYRQLPEEGLKFMVYLQKENIIDESGMPKERFSAEFPKEGPSILRIQQVVRGDSAAYFCASSPQLTTNEKLFFGSGTQLSVL.

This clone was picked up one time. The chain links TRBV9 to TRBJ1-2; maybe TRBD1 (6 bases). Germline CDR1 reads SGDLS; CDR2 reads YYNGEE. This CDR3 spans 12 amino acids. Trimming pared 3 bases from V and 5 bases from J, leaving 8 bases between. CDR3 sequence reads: CASSGDTYGYTF. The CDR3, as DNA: TGTGCCAGCAGCGGGGACACGTATGGCTACACCTTC. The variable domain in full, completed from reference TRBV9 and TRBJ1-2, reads DSGVTQTPKHLITATGQRVTLRCSPRSGDLSVYWYQQSLDQGLQFLIQYYNGEERAKGNILERFSAQQFPDLHSELNLSSLELGDSALYFCASSGDTYGYTFGSGTRLTVV.

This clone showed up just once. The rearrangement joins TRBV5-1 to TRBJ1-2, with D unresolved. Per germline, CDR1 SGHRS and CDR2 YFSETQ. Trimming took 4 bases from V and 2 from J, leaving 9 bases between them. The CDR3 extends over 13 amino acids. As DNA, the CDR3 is TGCGCCAGCAGCCCGACCGGGAACTATGGCTACACCTTC. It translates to CASSPTGNYGYTF.

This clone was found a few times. The CDR3 loop reads CASSFRFDNYGYTF. The CDR3 bases are TGTGCCAGCAGTTTTAGATTCGATAACTATGGCTACACCTTC. The rearrangement links TRBV27 to TRBJ1-2, with D unclear. The CDR3 is 14 residues long. Trimming removed 3 bases at V and 1 base at J, with 9 bases between. Germline lookup yields CDR1 MNHEY and CDR2 SMNVEV (reference sequence).

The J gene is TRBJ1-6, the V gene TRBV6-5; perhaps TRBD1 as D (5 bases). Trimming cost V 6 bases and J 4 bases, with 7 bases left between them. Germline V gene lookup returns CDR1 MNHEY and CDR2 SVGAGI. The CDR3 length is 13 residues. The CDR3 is CASRRTYNSPLHF. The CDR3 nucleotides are TGTGCCAGCAGGCGGACATATAATTCACCCCTCCACTTT.

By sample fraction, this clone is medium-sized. CDR3 amino acids: CASSEAAGLDGYTF. Written as DNA, the CDR3 is TGTGCCAGCAGTGAAGCCGCAGGTTTGGATGGCTACACCTTC. The chain combines TRBV6-1 with TRBJ1-2; D not resolved. CDR1 and CDR2 (germline): MNHNS, SASEGT. The ends were cut back, 0 bases at V and 6 bases at J, with 11 bases in the middle. This CDR3 has 14 amino acids.

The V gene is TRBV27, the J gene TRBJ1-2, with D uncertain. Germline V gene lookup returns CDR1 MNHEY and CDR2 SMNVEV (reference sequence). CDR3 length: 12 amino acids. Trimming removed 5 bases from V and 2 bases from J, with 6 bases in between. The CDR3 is CASSERNYGYTF. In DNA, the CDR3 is TGTGCCAGCAGTGAGAGAAACTATGGCTACACCTTC.

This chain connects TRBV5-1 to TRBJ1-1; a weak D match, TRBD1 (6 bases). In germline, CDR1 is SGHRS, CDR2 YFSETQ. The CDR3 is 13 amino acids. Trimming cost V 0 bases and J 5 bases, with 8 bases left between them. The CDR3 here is CASSLEQGTEAFF. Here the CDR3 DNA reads TGCGCCAGCAGCTTGGAACAGGGAACTGAAGCTTTCTTT.

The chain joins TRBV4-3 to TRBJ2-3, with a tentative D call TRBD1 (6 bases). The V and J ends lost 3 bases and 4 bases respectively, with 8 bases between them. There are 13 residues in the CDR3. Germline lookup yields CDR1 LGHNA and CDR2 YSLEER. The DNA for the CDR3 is TGCGCCAGCAGCCACCCAGGGGCAGATACGCAGTATTTT. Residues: CASSHPGADTQYF.

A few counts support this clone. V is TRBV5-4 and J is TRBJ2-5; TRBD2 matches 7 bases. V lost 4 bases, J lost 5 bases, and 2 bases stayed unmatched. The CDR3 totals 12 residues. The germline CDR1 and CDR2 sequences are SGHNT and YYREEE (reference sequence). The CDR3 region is CASSMGGETQYF. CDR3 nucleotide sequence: TGTGCCAGCAGCATGGGAGGGGAGACCCAGTACTTC.

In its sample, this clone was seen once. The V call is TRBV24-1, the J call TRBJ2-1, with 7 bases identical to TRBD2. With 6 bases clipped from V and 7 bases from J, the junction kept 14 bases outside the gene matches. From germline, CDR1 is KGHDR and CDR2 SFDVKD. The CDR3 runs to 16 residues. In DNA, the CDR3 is TGTGCCACCAGTTCCCCTAAGAGCTTGGGGGGGAATGAGCAGTTCTTC. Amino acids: CATSSPKSLGGNEQFF.

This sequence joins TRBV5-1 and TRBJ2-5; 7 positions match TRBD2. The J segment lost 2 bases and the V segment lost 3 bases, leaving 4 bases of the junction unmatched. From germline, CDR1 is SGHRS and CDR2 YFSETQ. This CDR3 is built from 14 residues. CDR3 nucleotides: TGCGCCAGCAGCTCCCGGACTAGACAAGAGACCCAGTACTTC. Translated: CASSSRTRQETQYF.

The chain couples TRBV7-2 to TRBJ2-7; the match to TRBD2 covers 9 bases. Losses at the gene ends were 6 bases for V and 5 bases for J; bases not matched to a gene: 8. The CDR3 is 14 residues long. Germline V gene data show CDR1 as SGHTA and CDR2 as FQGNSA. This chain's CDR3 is CASSYLAGKDEQYF. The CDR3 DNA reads TGTGCCAGCAGTTACCTAGCGGGAAAAGACGAGCAGTACTTC.

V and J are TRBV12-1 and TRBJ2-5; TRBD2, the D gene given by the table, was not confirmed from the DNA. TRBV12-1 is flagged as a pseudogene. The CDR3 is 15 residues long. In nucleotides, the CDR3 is TGTGCCAGCAGCTTTGGCACTAGCGGAGGGGAGACCCAGTACTTC. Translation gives CASSFGTSGGETQYF.

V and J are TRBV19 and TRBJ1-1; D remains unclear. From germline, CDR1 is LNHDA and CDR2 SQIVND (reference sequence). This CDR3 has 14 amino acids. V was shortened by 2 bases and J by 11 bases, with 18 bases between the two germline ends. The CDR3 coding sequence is TGTGCCAGTAGTATACCGTCACAATCGCTCGCTGCTTTCTTT. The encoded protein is CASSIPSQSLAAFF.

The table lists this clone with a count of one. CDR3 in amino acids: CASSDRLGRETQYF. The CDR3 bases are TGTGCCAGCAGTGACCGACTGGGGCGGGAGACCCAGTACTTC. This rearrangement joins TRBV2 to TRBJ2-5, with a weak D call TRBD1 (5 bases). From germline, CDR1 is SNHLY and CDR2 FYNNEI. This CDR3 spans 14 amino acids. Trimming took off 3 bases at V and 5 bases at J, with 13 bases between the two ends.

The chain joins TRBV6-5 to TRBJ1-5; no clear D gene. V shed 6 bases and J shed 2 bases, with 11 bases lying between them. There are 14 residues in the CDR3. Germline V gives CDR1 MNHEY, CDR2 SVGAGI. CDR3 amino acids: CASRPGWGNQPQHF. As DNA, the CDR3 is TGTGCCAGCAGGCCCGGGTGGGGCAATCAGCCCCAGCATTTT.

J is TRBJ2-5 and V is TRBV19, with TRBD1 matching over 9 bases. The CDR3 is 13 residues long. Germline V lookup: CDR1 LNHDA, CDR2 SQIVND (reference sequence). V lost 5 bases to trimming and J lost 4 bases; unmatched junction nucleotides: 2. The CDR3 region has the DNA TGTGCCAGTAGTTCACAGGGGGCAGAGACCCAGTACTTC. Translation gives CASSSQGAETQYF.

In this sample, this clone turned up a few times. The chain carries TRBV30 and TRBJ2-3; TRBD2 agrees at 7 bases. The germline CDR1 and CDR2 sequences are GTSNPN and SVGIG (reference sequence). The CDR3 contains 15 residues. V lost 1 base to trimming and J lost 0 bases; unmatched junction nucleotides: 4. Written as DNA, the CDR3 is TGTGCCTGGAGTGGAGAAGCGGGAAGCACAGATACGCAGTATTTT. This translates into CAWSGEAGSTDTQYF.

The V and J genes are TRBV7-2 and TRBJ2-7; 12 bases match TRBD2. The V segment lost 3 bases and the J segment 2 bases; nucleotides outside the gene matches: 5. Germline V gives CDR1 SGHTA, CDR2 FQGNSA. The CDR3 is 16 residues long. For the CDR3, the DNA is TGTGCCAGCAGCTTGTCTAGCGGGAGGGTAACCTACGAGCAGTACTTC. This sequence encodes CASSLSSGRVTYEQYF.

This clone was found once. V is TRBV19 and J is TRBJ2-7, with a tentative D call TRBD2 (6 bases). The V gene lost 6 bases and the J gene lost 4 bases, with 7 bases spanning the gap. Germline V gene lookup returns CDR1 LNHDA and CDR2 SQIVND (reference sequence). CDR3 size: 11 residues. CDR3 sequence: CASREGYEQYF. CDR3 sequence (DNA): TGTGCCAGTAGGGAGGGGTACGAGCAGTACTTC.

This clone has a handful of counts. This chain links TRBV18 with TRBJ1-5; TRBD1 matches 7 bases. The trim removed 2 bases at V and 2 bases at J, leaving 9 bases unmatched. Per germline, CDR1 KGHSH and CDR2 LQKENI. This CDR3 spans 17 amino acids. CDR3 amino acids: CASSPKSGGGGNQPQHF. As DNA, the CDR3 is TGTGCCAGCTCACCAAAAAGTGGAGGGGGCGGCAATCAGCCCCAGCATTTT.

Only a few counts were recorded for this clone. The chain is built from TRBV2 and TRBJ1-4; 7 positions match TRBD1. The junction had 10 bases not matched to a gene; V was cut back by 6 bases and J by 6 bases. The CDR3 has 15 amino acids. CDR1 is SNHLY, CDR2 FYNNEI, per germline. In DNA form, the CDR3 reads TGTGCCAGCAGAAAAAGGACAGGAGGGGATGAAAAACTGTTTTTT. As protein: CASRKRTGGDEKLFF.